This T cell receptor (beta chain) was recorded in a study of cytomegalovirus exposure and HLA in healthy donors. The CDR3 covers 15 residues. V lost 4 bases and J lost 6, with 18 bases in between. The germline gives CDR1 SGHRS, CDR2 YFSETQ. PCR used 60 Vbeta primers and 13 Jbeta primers. Sequencing used immunoSEQ multiplex PCR; TCRdb keeps in-frame clones, though not all of them. The table shows under 150,000 clones, with around two thirds occurring only once. The sample comprised PBMCs. The rearrangement links TRBV5-1 to TRBJ2-3, with a weak D call TRBD2 (5 bases). The clonotype originates from a woman aged 35 to 49 in good health and CMV-seronegative. The CDR3 coding sequence is TGCGCCAGCAGCGCCAGGCATCTACCGGGGGATACGCAGTATTTT. It yields the protein CASSARHLPGDTQYF.